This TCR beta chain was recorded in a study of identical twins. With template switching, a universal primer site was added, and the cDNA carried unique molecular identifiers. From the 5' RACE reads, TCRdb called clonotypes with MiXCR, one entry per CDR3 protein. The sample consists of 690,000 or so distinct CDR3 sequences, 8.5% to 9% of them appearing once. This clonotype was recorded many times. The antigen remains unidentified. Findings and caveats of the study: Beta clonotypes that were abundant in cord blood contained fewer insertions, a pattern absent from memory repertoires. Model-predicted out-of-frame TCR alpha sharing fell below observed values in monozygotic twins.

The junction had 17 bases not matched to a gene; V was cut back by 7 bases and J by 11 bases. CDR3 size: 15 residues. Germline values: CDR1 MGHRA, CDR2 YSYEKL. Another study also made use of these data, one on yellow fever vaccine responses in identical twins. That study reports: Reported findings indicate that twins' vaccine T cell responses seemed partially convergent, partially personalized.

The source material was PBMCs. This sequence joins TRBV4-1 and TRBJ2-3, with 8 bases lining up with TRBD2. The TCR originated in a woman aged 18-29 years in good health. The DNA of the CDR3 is TGCGCCAGCACTCCCACGGGGGGGTTCTGGCGGGGGCAGTATTTT. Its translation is CASTPTGGFWRGQYF.